This T cell receptor (beta chain) was sequenced during a study of blood T cell repertoires in COVID-19 (dated by TCRdb to 2018 to 2020). Study-level background: Collaborator samples came from the United States, Italy and Spain and covered acute and convalescent phases of COVID-19. The samples were drawn from the first 160 participants of the ongoing ImmuneRACE study and from 1,254 subjects provided by 6 global collaborators. The prospective study material was composed of cDNA or gDNA derived from T cells, B-cell-depleted T cells, or PBMCs. The repertoires were released in a freely available public database intended as a resource for research on the immune response to SARS-CoV-2. The dataset comprised deeply sampled blood TCRbeta repertoires from subjects exposed to, actively infected with, or recovered from COVID-19. HLA class I and class II types, where available, came from metadata supplied by the sample provider rather than from assay-based typing. A de-identified subject ID, COVID-19 status, age in years and sex were almost always included in the sample metadata.

Collaborating institutions collected whole blood in K2EDTA tubes following their own protocols. For TCRbeta analysis, collaborators shipped samples in one of three forms: frozen whole blood, isolated PBMCs, or DNA extracted from either of those sample types. On this clone itself: The antigen it recognizes is unknown. No much larger clone exists at a distance of one base, and base qualities are not known.

The CDR3 starts with the cysteine, ends with the phenylalanine, and has 14 residues. The sequence is cut down to CDR3 DNA, 42 bases in frame from base 1. The germline V gene provides CDR1 KGHDR and CDR2 SFDVKD. Deletion took 5 bases off V and 5 bases off J, with a span of 14 bases between the germline ends. The immunoSEQ Assay, a bias-controlled multiplex PCR, was used to amplify TCRbeta CDR3 regions from genomic DNA. Per the source publication's procedure: The number of nucleated cells in each sample was estimated from the amplification of reference gene primers within the assay. To quantify the absolute abundance of each unique TCRbeta CDR3 rearrangement, sequence reads were collapsed and filtered. Productive Simpson clonality was computed per sample as the square root of Simpson's diversity index over productive rearrangements. What TCRdb holds here is the immuneACCESS table cut down to in-frame rearrangements. Part of the clones is not present; checked against another copy, under half of the missing clones reflect an unresolved V gene, and the others are unexplained. D and trimming were read from the DNA, whereas the V and J calls and clone size are those reported in that table. Within this sample are 250,000 or so clones, with about 83% of them counted one time only. The biggest ten clones account for more than 5.5% of the sample.

Broad study findings and their caveats: The amount of clinical and demographic metadata varied by source and participant and was provided uncurated.

This chain is built from TRBV24-1 and TRBJ2-5, and TRBD1 may be the D gene, going by 5 matching bases. This sequence originates from a human donor in a cohort sampled during active COVID-19. Material: peripheral blood. CDR3 reads: CATSGAVPGETQYF. DNA sequence: TGTGCCACCAGTGGGGCGGTGCCAGGGGAGACCCAGTACTTC.